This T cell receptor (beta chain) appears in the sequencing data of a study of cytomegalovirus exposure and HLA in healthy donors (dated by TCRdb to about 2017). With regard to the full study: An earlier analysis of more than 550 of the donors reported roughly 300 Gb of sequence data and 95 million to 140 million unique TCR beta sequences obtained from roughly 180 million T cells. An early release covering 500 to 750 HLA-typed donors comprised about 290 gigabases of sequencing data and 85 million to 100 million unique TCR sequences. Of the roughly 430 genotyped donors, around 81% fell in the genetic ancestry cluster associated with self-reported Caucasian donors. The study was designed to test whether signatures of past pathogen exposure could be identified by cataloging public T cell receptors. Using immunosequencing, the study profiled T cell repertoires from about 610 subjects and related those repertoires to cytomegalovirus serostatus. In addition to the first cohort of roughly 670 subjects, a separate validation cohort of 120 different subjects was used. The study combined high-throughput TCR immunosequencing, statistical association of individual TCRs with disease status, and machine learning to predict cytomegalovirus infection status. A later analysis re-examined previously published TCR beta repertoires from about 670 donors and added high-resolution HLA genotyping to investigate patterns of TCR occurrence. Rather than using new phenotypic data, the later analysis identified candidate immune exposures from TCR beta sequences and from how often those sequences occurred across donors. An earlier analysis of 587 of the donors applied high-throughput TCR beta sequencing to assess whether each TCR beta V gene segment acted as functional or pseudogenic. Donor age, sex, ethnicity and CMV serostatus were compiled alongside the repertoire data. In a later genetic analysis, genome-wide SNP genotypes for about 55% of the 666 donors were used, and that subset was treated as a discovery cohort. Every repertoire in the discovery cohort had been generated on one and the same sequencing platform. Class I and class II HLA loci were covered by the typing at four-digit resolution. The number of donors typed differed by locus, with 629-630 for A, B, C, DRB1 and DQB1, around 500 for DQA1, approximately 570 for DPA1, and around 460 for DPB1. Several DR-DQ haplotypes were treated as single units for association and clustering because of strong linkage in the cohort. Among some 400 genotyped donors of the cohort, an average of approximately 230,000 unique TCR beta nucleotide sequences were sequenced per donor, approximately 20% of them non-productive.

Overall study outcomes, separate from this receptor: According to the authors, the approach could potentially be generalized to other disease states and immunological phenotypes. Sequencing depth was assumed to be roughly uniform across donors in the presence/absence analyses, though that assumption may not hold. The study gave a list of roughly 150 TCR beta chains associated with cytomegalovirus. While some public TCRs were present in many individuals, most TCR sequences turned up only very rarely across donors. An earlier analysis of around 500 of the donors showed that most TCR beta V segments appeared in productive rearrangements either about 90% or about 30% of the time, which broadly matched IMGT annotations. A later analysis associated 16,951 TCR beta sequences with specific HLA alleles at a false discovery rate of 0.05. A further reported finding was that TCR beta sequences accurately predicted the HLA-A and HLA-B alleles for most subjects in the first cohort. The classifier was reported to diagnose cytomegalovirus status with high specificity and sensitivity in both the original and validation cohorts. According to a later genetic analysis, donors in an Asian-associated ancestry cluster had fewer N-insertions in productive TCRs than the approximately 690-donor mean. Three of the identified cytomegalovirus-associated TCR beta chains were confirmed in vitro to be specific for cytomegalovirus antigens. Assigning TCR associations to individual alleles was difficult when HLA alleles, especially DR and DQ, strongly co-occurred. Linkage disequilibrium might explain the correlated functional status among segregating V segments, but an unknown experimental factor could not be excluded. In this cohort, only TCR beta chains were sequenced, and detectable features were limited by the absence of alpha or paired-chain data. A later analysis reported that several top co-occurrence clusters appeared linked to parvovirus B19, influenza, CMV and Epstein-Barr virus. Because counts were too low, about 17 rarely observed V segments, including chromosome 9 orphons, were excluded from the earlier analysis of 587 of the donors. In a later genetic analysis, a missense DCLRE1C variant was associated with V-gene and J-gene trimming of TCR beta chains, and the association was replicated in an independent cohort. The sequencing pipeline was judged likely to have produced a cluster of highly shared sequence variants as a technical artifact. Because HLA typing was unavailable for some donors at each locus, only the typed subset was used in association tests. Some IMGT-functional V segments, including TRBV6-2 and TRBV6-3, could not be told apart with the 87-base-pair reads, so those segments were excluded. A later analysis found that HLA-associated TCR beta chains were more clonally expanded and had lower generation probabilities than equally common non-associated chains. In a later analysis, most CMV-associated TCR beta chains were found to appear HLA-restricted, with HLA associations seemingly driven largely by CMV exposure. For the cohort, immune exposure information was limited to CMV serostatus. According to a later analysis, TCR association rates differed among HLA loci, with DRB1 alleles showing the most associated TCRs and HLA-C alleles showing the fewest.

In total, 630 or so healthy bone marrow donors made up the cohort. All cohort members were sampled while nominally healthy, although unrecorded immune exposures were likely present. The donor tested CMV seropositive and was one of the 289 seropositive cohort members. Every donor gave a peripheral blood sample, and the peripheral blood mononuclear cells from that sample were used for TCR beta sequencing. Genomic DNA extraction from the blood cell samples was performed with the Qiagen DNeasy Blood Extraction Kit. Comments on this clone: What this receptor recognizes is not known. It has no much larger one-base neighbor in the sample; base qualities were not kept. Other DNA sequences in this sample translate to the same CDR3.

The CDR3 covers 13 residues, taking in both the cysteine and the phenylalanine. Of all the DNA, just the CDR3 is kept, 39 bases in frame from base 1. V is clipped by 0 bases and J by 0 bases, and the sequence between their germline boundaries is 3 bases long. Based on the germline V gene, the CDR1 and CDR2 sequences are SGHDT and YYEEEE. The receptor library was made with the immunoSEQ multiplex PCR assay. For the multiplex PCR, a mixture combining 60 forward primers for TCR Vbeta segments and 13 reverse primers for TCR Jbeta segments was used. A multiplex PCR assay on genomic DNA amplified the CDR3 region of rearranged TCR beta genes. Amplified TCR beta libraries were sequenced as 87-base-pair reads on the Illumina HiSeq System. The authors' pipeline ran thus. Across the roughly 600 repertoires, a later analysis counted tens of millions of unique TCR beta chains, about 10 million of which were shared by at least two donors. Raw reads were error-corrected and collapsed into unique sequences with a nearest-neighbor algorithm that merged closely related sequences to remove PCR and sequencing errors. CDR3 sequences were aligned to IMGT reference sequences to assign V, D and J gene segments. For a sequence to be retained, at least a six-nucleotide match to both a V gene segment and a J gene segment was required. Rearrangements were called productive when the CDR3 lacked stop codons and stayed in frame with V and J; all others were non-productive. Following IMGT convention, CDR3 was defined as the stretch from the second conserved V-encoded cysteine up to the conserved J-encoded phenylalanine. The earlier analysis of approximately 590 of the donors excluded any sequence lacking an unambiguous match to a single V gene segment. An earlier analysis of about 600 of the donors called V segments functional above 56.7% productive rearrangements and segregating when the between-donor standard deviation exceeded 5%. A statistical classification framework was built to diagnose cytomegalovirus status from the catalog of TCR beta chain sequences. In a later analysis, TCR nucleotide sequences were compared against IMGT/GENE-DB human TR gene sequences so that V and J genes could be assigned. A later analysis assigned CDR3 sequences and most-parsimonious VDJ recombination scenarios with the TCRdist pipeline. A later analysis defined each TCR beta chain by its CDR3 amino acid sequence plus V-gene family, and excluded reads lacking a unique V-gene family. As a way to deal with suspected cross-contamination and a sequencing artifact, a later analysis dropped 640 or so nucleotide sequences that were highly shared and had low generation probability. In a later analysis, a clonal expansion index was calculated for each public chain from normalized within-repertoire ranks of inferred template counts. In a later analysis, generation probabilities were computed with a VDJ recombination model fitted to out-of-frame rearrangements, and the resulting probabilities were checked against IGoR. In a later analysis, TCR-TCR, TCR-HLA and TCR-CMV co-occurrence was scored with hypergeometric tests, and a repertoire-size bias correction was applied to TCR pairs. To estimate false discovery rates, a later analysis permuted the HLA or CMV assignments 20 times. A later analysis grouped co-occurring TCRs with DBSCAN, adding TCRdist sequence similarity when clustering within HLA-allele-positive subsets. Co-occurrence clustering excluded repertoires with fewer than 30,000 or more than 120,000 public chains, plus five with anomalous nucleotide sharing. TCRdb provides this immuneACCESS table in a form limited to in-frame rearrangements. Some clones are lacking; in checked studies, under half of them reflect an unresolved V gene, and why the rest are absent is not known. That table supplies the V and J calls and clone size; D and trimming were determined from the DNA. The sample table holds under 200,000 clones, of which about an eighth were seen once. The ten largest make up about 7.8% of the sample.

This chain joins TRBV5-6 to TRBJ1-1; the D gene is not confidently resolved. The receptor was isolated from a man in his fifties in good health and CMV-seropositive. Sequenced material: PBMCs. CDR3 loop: CASSLALNTEAFF. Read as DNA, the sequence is TGTGCCAGCAGCTTGGCCTTGAACACTGAAGCTTTCTTT.